These 11 T cell receptor beta chains came from one sample sequenced in a study of blood T cell repertoires in COVID-19. TCRdb keeps only in-frame clones here, not all; method: immunoSEQ multiplex PCR. The sample shows 55,000 to 70,000 clones, 60% to 80% of them seen only once. What was sequenced was peripheral blood. Receptor source: a man aged 60 to 75 with acute or convalescent COVID-19.

This chain joins TRBV6-1 and TRBJ1-5, with a tentative D call TRBD1 (6 bases). Germline V gene lookup returns CDR1 MNHNS and CDR2 SASEGT. The V and J ends lost 0 bases and 6 bases respectively, with 18 bases between them. The CDR3 runs 17 residues. For the CDR3, the DNA is TGTGCCAGCAGTGAAGCGCTGGCAGGGGCCTCCGGTCAGCCCCAGCATTTT. Amino acids: CASSEALAGASGQPQHF.

The sample holds a few counts of this clone. The V and J genes are TRBV11-2 and TRBJ2-2, with 8 nucleotides matching TRBD2. There are 15 residues in the CDR3. The V and J ends lost 5 bases and 5 bases, in that order; junction bases with no gene match: 7. Germline CDR1 SGHAT, CDR2 FQNNGV. The CDR3 DNA reads TGTGCCAGCAGCCCCGGGATAGCGGGAACCGGGGAGCTGTTTTTT. As protein: CASSPGIAGTGELFF.

J is TRBJ2-3 and V is TRBV5-4, with D maybe TRBD2 (6 bases). The V end lost 0 bases, the J end lost 4 bases, and 12 bases lay between the germline ends. This CDR3 is 15 amino acids long. Per germline, CDR1 SGHNT and CDR2 YYREEE (reference sequence). CDR3 sequence: CASSLGSGTADTQYF. CDR3 in DNA: TGTGCCAGCAGCTTGGGTAGCGGCACCGCAGATACGCAGTATTTT.

This rearrangement joins TRBV19 to TRBJ2-7, with TRBD2 matching 7 bases. The CDR3 has 17 amino acids. V was clipped by 4 bases and J by 2 bases; unmatched bases: 14. CDR1 is LNHDA, CDR2 SQIVND, per germline (reference sequence). As DNA, the CDR3 is TGTGCCAGTAGTACAGCCGGGGTGGCTAGCGGAACCTACGAGCAGTACTTC. It yields the protein CASSTAGVASGTYEQYF.

The rearrangement joins TRBV12-3 or TRBV12-4 to TRBJ1-6; no definite D call. The CDR3 has 13 residues. With 10 bases removed from V and 7 bases from J, the gap between germline ends came to 14 bases. The chain's CDR3 is CATRAGPNSPLHF. The DNA for the CDR3 is TGTGCCACCCGAGCGGGTCCCAATTCACCCCTCCACTTT.

This chain links TRBV28 with TRBJ1-4, with 8 bases matching TRBD1. V gave up 6 bases and J gave up 5 bases; unmatched junction bases: 5. The germline V gene has CDR1 MDHEN and CDR2 SYDVKM. CDR3 size: 14 residues. CDR3 amino acids: CASRKTGENEKLFF. In DNA form, the CDR3 reads TGTGCCAGCAGAAAGACAGGGGAAAATGAAAAACTGTTTTTT.

The chain combines TRBV2 with TRBJ2-3; 9 nucleotides align to TRBD1. Germline-derived CDR1 and CDR2 are SNHLY and FYNNEI. The CDR3 totals 14 residues. The V and J ends lost 10 bases and 2 bases, in that order; junction bases with no gene match: 7. The CDR3 here is CAIRDRELTDTQYF. In DNA, the CDR3 is TGTGCCATTAGGGACAGGGAGCTCACAGATACGCAGTATTTT.

V and J are TRBV19 and TRBJ2-3; D ambiguous. V was cut by 6 bases and J by 1 base, with 8 bases left in between. This CDR3 is 13 amino acids long. CDR1 is LNHDA and CDR2 is SQIVND in the germline V gene (reference sequence). Written as DNA, the CDR3 is TGTGCCAGTAGGGCGGTGGGCACAGATACGCAGTATTTT. It specifies CASRAVGTDTQYF.

This chain connects TRBV28 to TRBJ1-5, with no clear D. Germline loops: CDR1 MDHEN, CDR2 SYDVKM. Trimming shortened V by 7 bases and J by 2 bases, and 18 bases separated the two germline ends. The CDR3 extends over 16 amino acids. CDR3 in DNA: TGTGCCAGCACCTCTTCGACCATGCAGGGCAATCAGCCCCAGCATTTT. This translates into CASTSSTMQGNQPQHF.

The chain links TRBV7-3 to TRBJ2-2; D is unresolved. The CDR3 consists of 13 residues. Deletions cut 4 bases from V and 6 bases from J, with 9 bases between. CDR1 and CDR2 from the germline V gene are SGHTA and FQGTGA. The CDR3 region is CASSSNFAGELFF. The CDR3 DNA sequence: TGTGCCAGCAGCTCAAACTTTGCCGGGGAGCTGTTTTTT.

The chain couples TRBV28 to TRBJ1-3; 7 bases align to TRBD1. The germline V gene has CDR1 MDHEN and CDR2 SYDVKM. The CDR3 sequence is 12 residues long. After removal of 8 bases from V and 7 bases from J, the junction contained 5 bases not matched to a gene. The CDR3 is CASGQVRNTIYF. CDR3 sequence (DNA): TGTGCCAGCGGACAGGTCCGGAACACCATATATTTT.